One and the same sample provided the 10 T cell receptor beta chains below, sequenced in a study of CD8+ T cells in alopecia areata. It was cDNA, reverse transcribed from extracted RNA, that served as the sequencing template. Generated by immunoSEQ multiplex PCR, the TCRdb table keeps only in-frame clones and is missing some. The table records over 100,000 clones, around 56% of them present only once. As to treatment: oral pan-JAK inhibitor, 5-10 mg twice daily. The sample in question was CD4+ T cells sorted from blood, obtained at week 4, from a patient treated with tofacitinib. These receptors originate from a human donor with alopecia areata.

This clone is deemed medium-sized. This chain uses TRBV7-9 with TRBJ2-1; 7 nucleotides agree with TRBD1. V lost 5 bases to trimming and J lost 2 bases; unmatched junction nucleotides: 15. Germline assignment: CDR1 SEHNR and CDR2 FQNEAQ (reference sequence). The CDR3 totals 18 residues. The CDR3, as DNA: TGTGCCAGCAGCCGACGGGACAGCGAGTATACCCCCTACAATGAGCAGTTCTTC. Its protein product is CASSRRDSEYTPYNEQFF.

In its sample, this clone was seen a few times. The chain recombines TRBV30 with TRBJ2-6; D perhaps matches TRBD1 (6 bases). The germline V gene encodes CDR1 GTSNPN and CDR2 SVGIG (reference sequence). V lost 0 bases and J lost 2, with 20 bases in between. The CDR3 contains 19 residues. The CDR3 coding sequence is TGTGCCTGGAGTGTAAGCTACAGGGCGAGATTGGCTGGGGCCAACGTCCTGACTTTC. Translation gives CAWSVSYRARLAGANVLTF.

The chain uses TRBV11-2 and TRBJ2-3; 8 bases are a match to TRBD2. Germline CDR1 SGHAT, CDR2 FQNNGV. The CDR3 extends over 17 amino acids. Losses at the gene ends were 0 bases for V and 0 bases for J; bases not matched to a gene: 5. The CDR3 here is CASSLDTSGGSTDTQYF. The CDR3, as DNA: TGTGCCAGCAGCTTAGATACCAGCGGGGGAAGCACAGATACGCAGTATTTT.

This chain links TRBV30 with TRBJ2-5, with unresolved D. V lost 3 bases, J lost 1 base, and 6 bases lay in between. Germline V CDR1 and CDR2: GTSNPN, SVGIG (reference sequence). This CDR3 is built from 12 residues. The CDR3 loop reads CAWRGRQETQYF. CDR3 DNA: TGTGCCTGGAGAGGCCGCCAAGAGACCCAGTACTTC.

This clone was seen many times. V gene TRBV18 combines with J gene TRBJ2-1; possibly TRBD2 for D (5 bases). V lost 8 bases to trimming and J lost 5 bases, with 10 bases between them. The CDR3 consists of 12 residues. The germline V gene encodes CDR1 KGHSH and CDR2 LQKENI. The CDR3 DNA is TGTGCCAGCGCGGACTTACACAATGAGCAGTTCTTC. Translation gives CASADLHNEQFF.

V usage is TRBV10-3 and J usage is TRBJ2-6; D unresolved. The V gene's germline CDR1 is ENHRY and CDR2 SYGVKD. This CDR3 spans 16 amino acids. V shed 7 bases and J shed 2 bases, with 15 bases lying between them. The CDR3 DNA reads TGTGCCATCAACAGTTTGGGTGGAACTGGGGCCAACGTCCTGACTTTC. It encodes CAINSLGGTGANVLTF.

The chain links TRBV29-1 to TRBJ1-1; 7 nucleotides align to TRBD1. Germline lookup yields CDR1 SQVTM and CDR2 ANQGSEA. The V gene end was trimmed by 5 bases and the J gene end by 6 bases; junction bases not matched to a gene: 6. There are 12 residues in the CDR3. CDR3 region: CSVKTGFAEAFF. DNA for the CDR3: TGCAGCGTTAAGACAGGGTTTGCTGAAGCTTTCTTT. The complete variable domain, with remaining parts taken from reference TRBV29-1 and TRBJ1-1, reads SAVISQKPSRDICQRGTSLTIQCQVDSQVTMMFWYRQQPGQSLTLIATANQGSEATYESGFVIDKFPISRPNLTFSTLTVSNMSPEDSSIYLCSVKTGFAEAFFGQGTRLTVV.

This clone appeared a few times. V and J are TRBV30 and TRBJ2-3, with D perhaps TRBD1 or TRBD2 (5 bases each). The CDR3 totals 13 residues. Germline V gene data show CDR1 as GTSNPN and CDR2 as SVGIG (reference sequence). V was trimmed by 1 base and J by 6 bases, leaving 11 bases between them. Here the CDR3 DNA reads TGTGCCTGGAGTGAACCCGGGGCGGATACGCAGTATTTT. Amino acids: CAWSEPGADTQYF.

This clone was detected a few times. This rearrangement joins TRBV16 to TRBJ1-5; no firm D call. V lost 0 bases, J lost 4 bases, and 7 bases lay in between. CDR3 size: 14 residues. In germline, CDR1 is KGHSY, CDR2 FQNENV. This CDR3 is CASSQSSGNQPQHF. The CDR3 nucleotides are TGTGCCAGCAGCCAATCAAGTGGGAATCAGCCCCAGCATTTT.

In its sample, this clone was seen a few times. This chain uses TRBV29-1 with TRBJ2-1; D is perhaps TRBD1 (7 bases). Trimming cost V 0 bases and J 8 bases, with 17 bases left between them. This CDR3 is 15 amino acids long. Germline values: CDR1 SQVTM, CDR2 ANQGSEA. CDR3 nucleotide sequence: TGCAGCGTTGAAGAAGGAGGGGGCCGGATCTATGAGCAGTTCTTC. Its protein is CSVEEGGGRIYEQFF.